Sequencing of this T cell receptor delta chain was carried out in a study of γδ T cells in repeated Plasmodium falciparum infection. Study context: The natural-infection arm compared Malian children under seasonal malaria with matched Australian children. Timepoints: baseline, immediately before selected infections, and 21 days after every infection. Points from the study as a whole: In Vdelta2-negative, largely Vdelta1+, gammadelta repertoires, repeated controlled infections appeared to drive clonal selection waves.

The CDR3 sequence is 24 residues long. The trim removed 0 bases at V and 0 bases at J, leaving 24 bases unmatched. CDR1 TSWWSYY and CDR2 QGS come from the germline V gene. TCRdb made new clone calls on the multiplex PCR reads using CATT. The sample records 50,000 to 55,000 delta-chain clones, approximately 1.8% being singletons. About this clone itself: Antigen: not known. A much larger clonotype is one base distant, so this may be a read error. Other DNA sequences in the same sample also yield this CDR3.

Bulk repertoires came from Vgamma9/Vdelta2+ or Vdelta2-negative gammadelta T cells flow-sorted from PBMC. The chain combines TRDV1 with TRDJ1, with 11 positions matching TRDD3. The sequence was collected from a pool of human donors (malaria-infected and uninfected, not separated). The sequenced sample consisted of gamma-delta T cells from blood. CDR3 amino acids: CALGELTQYYLLGDTAGDTDKLIF. The CDR3, as DNA: TGTGCTCTTGGGGAACTAACCCAGTACTACCTGCTGGGGGATACCGCAGGGGACACCGATAAACTCATCTTT.